The 25 T cell receptor beta chains below come from one sample, sequenced in a study of blood T cell repertoires in COVID-19. Sequencing used immunoSEQ multiplex PCR; TCRdb keeps in-frame clones, though not all of them. In the table there are about 400,000 clones, over 85% of which are singletons. The source material was PBMCs or T cells enriched from blood (not recorded which). The receptors come from a woman in her 30s who had recovered from COVID-19.

V gene TRBV7-9 combines with J gene TRBJ2-5; D gene ambiguous. This CDR3 contains 12 residues. CDR1 is SEHNR, CDR2 FQNEAQ, per germline (reference sequence). V was shortened by 5 bases and J by 7 bases, with 11 bases between the two germline ends. The CDR3 sequence is CASSPLVGTQYF. For the CDR3, the DNA is TGTGCCAGCAGCCCCCTAGTTGGGACCCAGTACTTC.

This clone was observed a handful of times. The chain recombines TRBV18 with TRBJ1-1, with D possibly matching TRBD1 (5 bases). This CDR3 spans 13 amino acids. Germline V CDR1 and CDR2: KGHSH, LQKENI. Deletions cut 5 bases from V and 5 bases from J, with 12 bases between. The CDR3 region is CASSTREWTEAFF. The CDR3 DNA follows: TGTGCCAGCTCAACCAGGGAATGGACTGAAGCTTTCTTT.

The rearrangement uses TRBV24-1 and TRBJ2-2, with TRBD2 as a possible D gene (5 bases). V dropped 0 bases and J dropped 1 base, with 8 bases sitting between them. Looked up from germline, CDR1 is KGHDR and CDR2 is SFDVKD. The CDR3 contains 16 residues. DNA for the CDR3: TGTGCCACCAGTGATTTGCTCCGGGAGAACACCGGGGAGCTGTTTTTT. As protein: CATSDLLRENTGELFF.

This chain joins TRBV7-9 and TRBJ2-2, with 8 bases aligning to TRBD1. Trimming removed 3 bases from V and 3 bases from J; junction bases left unmatched: 6. Germline assignment: CDR1 SEHNR and CDR2 FQNEAQ (reference sequence). The CDR3 contains 16 residues. Here the CDR3 reads CASSLVDRGDTGELFF. The CDR3 coding sequence is TGTGCCAGCAGCTTGGTCGACAGGGGAGACACCGGGGAGCTGTTTTTT.

This rearrangement joins TRBV30 to TRBJ2-7, with 7 bases fitting TRBD2. The CDR3 sequence is 16 residues long. From germline, CDR1 is GTSNPN and CDR2 SVGIG (reference sequence). J lost 1 base, V lost 0 bases, and 9 bases had no gene match. CDR3 sequence (DNA): TGTGCCTGGAGTGTACGTGGGGGGGGTTCTTCCTACGAGCAGTACTTC. Its protein is CAWSVRGGGSSYEQYF.

Here the CDR3 reads CASSEASGTGGDEQYF. CDR3 sequence (DNA): TGTGCCAGCAGTGAAGCTTCGGGGACAGGGGGCGACGAGCAGTACTTC. This chain uses TRBV6-1 with TRBJ2-7; 12 bases fit TRBD1. Germline V gene lookup returns CDR1 MNHNS and CDR2 SASEGT. CDR3 length: 16 amino acids. The junction had 5 bases not matched to a gene; V was cut back by 0 bases and J by 5 bases.

This clone has more than one count but fewer than ten. J is TRBJ2-1 and V is TRBV27; possibly TRBD2 for D (5 bases). The CDR3 runs to 14 residues. V dropped 5 bases and J dropped 3 bases, with 11 bases sitting between them. Germline V gene lookup returns CDR1 MNHEY and CDR2 SMNVEV (reference sequence). The CDR3 DNA is TGTGCCAGCAGTCACGGACTGGTCTACAATGAGCAGTTCTTC. Its protein product is CASSHGLVYNEQFF.

The rearrangement joins TRBV7-3 to TRBJ2-7, with TRBD1 matching 10 bases. V was pared by 6 bases and J by 7 bases, with 12 bases of the junction left unmatched. Germline V gene sequence: CDR1 SGHTA, CDR2 FQGTGA. The CDR3 extends over 15 amino acids. CDR3 region: CASRLHRDRGNEQYF. As DNA, the CDR3 is TGTGCCAGCAGGTTACACCGGGACAGGGGCAATGAGCAGTACTTC.

The J gene is TRBJ2-1, the V gene TRBV7-3; 8 bases agree with TRBD2. This CDR3 is built from 15 residues. Trimming took 5 bases from V and 8 from J; bases not matched to a gene: 11. Germline loops: CDR1 SGHTA, CDR2 FQGTGA. The CDR3 nucleotides are TGTGCCAGCAGCCCCAGACTAGCGATGTTCCATGAGCAGTTCTTC. Translating gives CASSPRLAMFHEQFF. The full variable domain, completed using reference TRBV7-3 and TRBJ2-1, is GAGVSQTPSNKVTEKGKYVELRCDPISGHTALYWYRQSLGQGPEFLIYFQGTGAADDSGLPNDRFFAVRPEGSVSTLKIQRTERGDSAVYLCASSPRLAMFHEQFFGPGTRLTVL.

The chain is built from TRBV10-3 and TRBJ2-1, with TRBD2 as a possible D gene (5 bases). The CDR3 is 13 amino acids. With 1 base removed from V and 8 bases from J, the gap between germline ends came to 9 bases. Looked up from germline, CDR1 is ENHRY and CDR2 is SYGVKD. The CDR3: CAISEWGADEQFF. CDR3 sequence (DNA): TGTGCCATCAGTGAGTGGGGAGCGGATGAGCAGTTCTTC.

This sequence joins TRBV4-1 and TRBJ1-2, with TRBD1 matching over 8 bases. Per the germline V gene, CDR1 is MGHRA and CDR2 is YSYEKL. This CDR3 contains 15 residues. The junction had 8 bases not matched to a gene; V was cut back by 4 bases and J by 4 bases. The CDR3 DNA follows: TGCGCCAGCAGCCCGCATGGACAGGGAGGCTATGGCTACACCTTC. It is translated as CASSPHGQGGYGYTF.

The chain combines TRBV9 with TRBJ1-1; 10 nucleotides agree with TRBD1. This CDR3 has 14 residues. Germline V lookup: CDR1 SGDLS, CDR2 YYNGEE. V lost 3 bases and J lost 6; bases outside the gene matches: 5. The CDR3 here is CASSGGQGVSEAFF. CDR3 DNA sequence: TGTGCCAGCAGCGGAGGACAGGGGGTGTCTGAAGCTTTCTTT.

This clone was seen only a few times. This rearrangement joins TRBV6-4 to TRBJ1-6, with D hard to call. CDR1 and CDR2 (germline): MRHNA, SNTAGT. This CDR3 has 15 amino acids. Trimming took off 3 bases at V and 5 bases at J, with 11 bases between the two ends. The CDR3 loop is CASSESPGDNSPLHF. The CDR3, as DNA: TGTGCCAGCAGTGAGAGTCCCGGGGATAATTCACCCCTCCACTTT.

The CDR3 loop is CASKSERLNTGELFF. The CDR3 bases are TGTGCCAGCAAATCGGAGCGGTTGAACACCGGGGAGCTGTTTTTT. The genes are TRBV2 and TRBJ2-2, with a tentative D call TRBD2 (5 bases). V was clipped by 7 bases and J by 1 base, with 13 bases between them. The CDR3 contains 15 residues. CDR1 and CDR2 (germline): SNHLY, FYNNEI.

The genes are TRBV25-1 and TRBJ1-6; a weak D match, TRBD1 (6 bases). The CDR3 totals 13 residues. Trimming pared 2 bases from V and 11 bases from J, leaving 10 bases between. CDR1 MGHDK and CDR2 SYGVNS come from the germline V gene. In DNA form, the CDR3 reads TGTGCCAGCAGTGAACAGGGGTTTACACCCCTCCACTTT. Residues: CASSEQGFTPLHF.

V usage is TRBV5-5 and J usage is TRBJ1-2; maybe TRBD1 (6 bases). CDR1 SGHKS and CDR2 YYEKEE come from the germline V gene (reference sequence). Trimming shortened V by 5 bases and J by 2 bases, and 13 bases separated the two germline ends. The CDR3 covers 14 residues. CDR3 residues: CASSFGTGNYGYTF. In nucleotides, the CDR3 is TGTGCCAGCAGTTTCGGAACAGGGAACTATGGCTACACCTTC.

This chain links TRBV30 with TRBJ2-6; the match to TRBD1 covers 9 bases. V lost 0 bases and J lost 1; bases outside the gene matches: 10. The CDR3 is made up of 19 amino acids. The germline gives CDR1 GTSNPN, CDR2 SVGIG (reference sequence). The CDR3 DNA reads TGTGCCTGGAGTGTACGCAGAGGGACAGGGAGATCTGGGGCCAACGTCCTGACTTTC. Translation: CAWSVRRGTGRSGANVLTF.

This rearrangement joins TRBV11-1 to TRBJ1-3; D is unresolved. This CDR3 comprises 15 residues. Germline CDR1 is SGHAT and CDR2 is FQDESV (reference sequence). Trimming removed 5 bases at V and 0 bases at J, with 11 bases between. The CDR3 sequence is CASSATGSSGNTIYF. CDR3 bases: TGTGCCAGCAGCGCCACGGGGAGCTCTGGAAACACCATATATTTT.

Here the CDR3 DNA reads TGCGCCAGCAGCTATAGTGATGAGCAGTTCTTC. It specifies CASSYSDEQFF. This chain joins TRBV5-1 and TRBJ2-1; D is unclear. Deletions cut 3 bases from V and 8 bases from J, with 6 bases between. Per the germline V gene, CDR1 is SGHRS and CDR2 is YFSETQ. The CDR3 spans 11 residues.

The chain is built from TRBV7-2 and TRBJ1-5; D call uncertain. Germline loops: CDR1 SGHTA, CDR2 FQGNSA. Trimming took 1 base from V and 3 from J, leaving 10 bases between them. The CDR3 is made up of 15 amino acids. This chain's CDR3 is CASSLVASFNQPQHF. The CDR3, as DNA: TGTGCCAGCAGCTTAGTCGCCAGTTTCAATCAGCCCCAGCATTTT.

The chain recombines TRBV4-1 with TRBJ1-2; D possibly corresponds to TRBD1 (6 bases). Trimming took 1 base from V and 4 from J, leaving 19 bases between them. From germline, CDR1 is MGHRA and CDR2 YSYEKL. The CDR3 totals 17 residues. The CDR3 protein is CASSQVAGGAGIYGYTF. The CDR3 coding sequence is TGCGCCAGCAGCCAAGTAGCCGGGGGGGCAGGAATCTATGGCTACACCTTC.

The V gene is TRBV7-3, the J gene TRBJ1-6; TRBD1 aligns across 8 bases. The junction had 5 bases not matched to a gene; V was cut back by 0 bases and J by 7 bases. The CDR3 extends over 16 amino acids. The germline V gene has CDR1 SGHTA and CDR2 FQGTGA. For the CDR3, the DNA is TGTGCCAGCAGCTTAACCGGACAGGGAGAGAATTCACCCCTCCACTTT. The encoded protein is CASSLTGQGENSPLHF.

The chain uses TRBV4-1 and TRBJ2-5; weak D call: TRBD1 (6 bases). The CDR3 covers 14 residues. CDR1 is MGHRA, CDR2 YSYEKL, per germline. The germline V and J ends were trimmed by 1 base and 4 bases, with 10 bases remaining between them. The CDR3: CASSQVAGVETQYF. The CDR3 DNA sequence: TGCGCCAGCAGCCAAGTCGCAGGGGTAGAGACCCAGTACTTC.

This chain joins TRBV7-2 and TRBJ2-3; D perhaps matches TRBD1 (5 bases). V gave up 5 bases and J gave up 8 bases, with 8 bases separating them. This CDR3 has 11 amino acids. Germline lookup yields CDR1 SGHTA and CDR2 FQGNSA. CDR3 DNA sequence: TGTGCCAGCAGCAGGGGCGGTACGCAGTATTTT. It is translated as CASSRGGTQYF.

V and J are TRBV11-2 and TRBJ2-2; 15 positions agree with TRBD2. There are 18 residues in the CDR3. Trimming cost V 5 bases and J 4 bases; bases outside gene matches: 8. Germline lookup yields CDR1 SGHAT and CDR2 FQNNGV. This CDR3 reads CASSQGLAGGPSTGELFF. The CDR3 nucleotides read TGTGCCAGCAGCCAAGGACTAGCGGGGGGGCCGAGCACCGGGGAGCTGTTTTTT. Full variable domain (remainder filled in from reference TRBV11-2 and TRBJ2-2): EAGVAQSPRYKIIEKRQSVAFWCNPISGHATLYWYQQILGQGPKLLIQFQNNGVVDDSQLPKDRFSAERLKGVDSTLKIQPAKLEDSAVYLCASSQGLAGGPSTGELFFGEGSRLTVL.